A single sample is the source of the 12 T cell receptor beta chains below, sequenced in a study of blood T cell repertoires in COVID-19. Sequenced by immunoSEQ multiplex PCR; TCRdb stores in-frame clones only, minus some. This table holds hundreds of thousands of clones, more than 75% found once. The sequenced sample was PBMCs or T cells enriched from blood (not recorded which). These receptors were collected from a woman aged 45-65 years who had recovered from COVID-19.

CDR3 sequence: CASSNRDRGPEAFF. CDR3 bases: TGTGCCAGCAGCAACCGGGACAGGGGTCCTGAAGCTTTCTTT. The V and J genes are TRBV5-4 and TRBJ1-1; 10 nucleotides line up with TRBD1. J was trimmed by 6 bases and V by 4 bases; bases with no gene match: 6. The CDR3 extends over 14 amino acids. CDR1 is SGHNT, CDR2 YYREEE, per germline (reference sequence).

The gene calls are TRBV4-1 and TRBJ1-5; TRBD1 matches at 7 bases. Germline assignment: CDR1 MGHRA and CDR2 YSYEKL. V was pared by 4 bases and J by 9 bases, with 18 bases of the junction left unmatched. The CDR3 length is 17 residues. The DNA for the CDR3 is TGCGCCAGCAGCCCTACTCTTGATGGACAGGTGGTCAGGCCCCAGCATTTT. Encoded protein: CASSPTLDGQVVRPQHF.

The chain employs TRBV7-9 and TRBJ1-6; 8 bases map to TRBD1. The CDR3 spans 14 residues. Germline CDR1 SEHNR, CDR2 FQNEAQ (reference sequence). The V and J ends lost 7 bases and 9 bases, in that order; junction bases with no gene match: 8. The CDR3: CASTNQGARSPLHF. CDR3 in DNA: TGTGCCAGCACCAATCAGGGGGCGCGTTCACCCCTCCACTTT.

This clone was recorded a few times. This rearrangement joins TRBV2 to TRBJ1-2, with 8 positions matching TRBD1. Trimming at V came to 5 bases and at J to 4 bases, leaving 9 bases not matched to a gene. The germline gives CDR1 SNHLY, CDR2 FYNNEI. CDR3 length: 15 residues. The CDR3 coding sequence is TGTGCCAGCAGTCCCGGGACAGGCGACCTCTATGGCTACACCTTC. It translates to CASSPGTGDLYGYTF.

This clone came up once. The chain combines TRBV28 with TRBJ1-4; 9 bases are a match to TRBD1. This CDR3 comprises 18 residues. Germline trimming cut 3 bases from V and 8 bases from J; bases unmatched to any gene: 16. The germline V gene encodes CDR1 MDHEN and CDR2 SYDVKM. CDR3 bases: TGTGCCAGCAGTTTGGACCGGGACAGGGTTTTGGGAGAGGAAAAACTGTTTTTT. Its translation is CASSLDRDRVLGEEKLFF.

The chain uses TRBV2 and TRBJ2-7; TRBD1 agrees at 10 bases. The V gene end was trimmed by 3 bases and the J gene end by 5 bases; junction bases not matched to a gene: 7. The CDR3 runs to 15 residues. CDR1 is SNHLY, CDR2 FYNNEI, per germline. For the CDR3, the DNA is TGTGCCAGCAGTGAGGACCGGGACAGGGGCAACGAGCAGTACTTC. Translation: CASSEDRDRGNEQYF.

The V call is TRBV11-2, the J call TRBJ2-1, with 11 positions matching TRBD2. Losses at the gene ends were 4 bases for V and 11 bases for J; bases not matched to a gene: 10. CDR3 length: 15 residues. The germline gives CDR1 SGHAT, CDR2 FQNNGV. CDR3 protein: CASSYTSGRSGKQFF. The CDR3, as DNA: TGTGCCAGCAGCTACACTAGCGGGAGATCTGGGAAGCAGTTCTTC.

The rearrangement joins TRBV11-2 to TRBJ1-6, with D possibly matching TRBD1 (5 bases). CDR1 and CDR2 from the germline V gene are SGHAT and FQNNGV. The V end lost 0 bases, the J end lost 7 bases, and 10 bases lay between the germline ends. CDR3 length equals 15 residues. The CDR3: CASSLEPGSNSPLHF. CDR3 DNA: TGTGCCAGCAGCTTAGAGCCAGGGTCAAATTCACCCCTCCACTTT.

The chain is built from TRBV20-1 and TRBJ2-5, with D perhaps matching TRBD1 (6 bases). This CDR3 is 11 amino acids long. V was cut by 5 bases and J by 7 bases, with 11 bases left in between. Germline lookup yields CDR1 DFQATT and CDR2 SNEGSKA (reference sequence). CDR3 nucleotides: TGCAGTGCTCAGGGGAGCGGGACCCAGTACTTC. Protein sequence: CSAQGSGTQYF.

The chain's CDR3 is CASSMDLEQFF. The CDR3 nucleotides read TGTGCCAGCAGCATGGACTTGGAGCAGTTCTTC. The rearrangement joins TRBV7-9 to TRBJ2-1; D might be TRBD2 (5 bases). CDR3 length: 11 residues. V shed 5 bases and J shed 10 bases, with 9 bases lying between them. CDR1 and CDR2 from the germline V gene are SEHNR and FQNEAQ (reference sequence). The full variable domain, its missing parts supplied by reference TRBV7-9 and TRBJ2-1, is DTGVSQNPRHKITKRGQNVTFRCDPISEHNRLYWYRQTLGQGPEFLTYFQNEAQLEKSRLLSDRFSAERPKGSFSTLEIQRTEQGDSAMYLCASSMDLEQFFGPGTRLTVL.

The rearrangement joins TRBV7-3 to TRBJ2-7, with TRBD1 matching over 9 bases. This CDR3 has 15 residues. V shed 5 bases, J shed 5 bases, and the junction held 10 bases outside the gene matches. CDR1 is SGHTA, CDR2 FQGTGA, per germline. The CDR3 nucleotides read TGTGCCAGCAGCAATACCGGGACAGGGCTAGACGAGCAGTACTTC. Translated: CASSNTGTGLDEQYF.

J is TRBJ2-7 and V is TRBV11-3; 9 bases match TRBD1. CDR1 and CDR2 (germline): SGHNT, YENEEA. Trimming took 1 base from V and 0 from J; bases not matched to a gene: 7. The CDR3 has 17 amino acids. The chain's CDR3 is CASSLGGQGPSSYEQYF. CDR3 nucleotides: TGTGCCAGCAGCTTAGGGGGACAGGGACCGAGCTCCTACGAGCAGTACTTC.